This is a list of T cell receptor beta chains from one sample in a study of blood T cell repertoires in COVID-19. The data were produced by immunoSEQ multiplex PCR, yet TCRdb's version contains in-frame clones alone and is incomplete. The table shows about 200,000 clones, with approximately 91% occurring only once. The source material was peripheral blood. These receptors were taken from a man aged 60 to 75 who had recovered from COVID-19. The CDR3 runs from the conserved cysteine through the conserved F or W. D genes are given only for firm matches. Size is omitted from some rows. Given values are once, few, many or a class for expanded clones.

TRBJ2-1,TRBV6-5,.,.,TGTGCCAGCAGGTCGGGGGAGAACAATGAGCAGTTCTTC,CASRSGENNEQFF
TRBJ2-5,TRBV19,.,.,TGTGCCAGTAAAGACAGGCGTTGGGAGACCCAGTACTTC,CASKDRRWETQYF
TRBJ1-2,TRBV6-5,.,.,TGTGCCAGCAGTAGCTCAGGGGAGGGTGGAGGCTACACCTTC,CASSSSGEGGGYTF
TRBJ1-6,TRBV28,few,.,TGTGCCAGCAGTCCTATAAAGACAGGCCAGAATTCACCCCTCCACTTT,CASSPIKTGQNSPLHF
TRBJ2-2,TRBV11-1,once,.,TGTGCCAGCAGCTCGACAGGAAGGGGGGAGCTGTTTTTT,CASSSTGRGELFF
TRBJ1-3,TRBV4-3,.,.,TGCGCCAGCAGCCAAGTCCCAGGCCCCTCACGAAACACCATATATTTT,CASSQVPGPSRNTIYF
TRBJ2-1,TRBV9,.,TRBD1,TGTGCCAGCAGCGTAGAAACAGGGGTAGAAGATGAGCAGTTCTTC,CASSVETGVEDEQFF
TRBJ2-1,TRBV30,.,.,TGTGCCTGGAGTCCCTTGGAGTGCAGGGGTAATGAGCAGTTCTTC,CAWSPLECRGNEQFF
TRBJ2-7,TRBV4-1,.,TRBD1,TGCGCCAGCAGCCTCGGACAGGGCTCCTACGAGCAGTACTTC,CASSLGQGSYEQYF
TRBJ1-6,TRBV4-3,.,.,TGCGCCAGCAGCCAGGGCTGGGATTCACCCCTCCACTTT,CASSQGWDSPLHF
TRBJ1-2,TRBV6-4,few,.,TGTGCCAGCAGAACAGCCAGGTTCGTGAACTATGGCTACACCTTC,CASRTARFVNYGYTF
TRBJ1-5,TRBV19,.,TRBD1,TGTGCCAGTAGTACTACCCCGGGGACAGGGACATATAGCAATCAGCCCCAGCATTTT,CASSTTPGTGTYSNQPQHF
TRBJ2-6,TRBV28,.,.,TGTGCCAGCGGCGGGCCGCCTGGGGCCAACGTCCTGACTTTC,CASGGPPGANVLTF
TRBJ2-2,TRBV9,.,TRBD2,TGTGCCAGCAGCGTAATGGGACTAGCGGGAGGAATGGCCGGGGAGCTGTTTTTT,CASSVMGLAGGMAGELFF
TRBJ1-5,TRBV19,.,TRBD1,TGTGCCAGTAGTATATACGGGACAGGCAATCAGCCCCAGCATTTT,CASSIYGTGNQPQHF
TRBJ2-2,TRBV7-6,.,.,TGTGCCAGCAGCTTAGCCCTAACGAACACCGGGGAGCTGTTTTTT,CASSLALTNTGELFF
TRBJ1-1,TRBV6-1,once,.,TGTGCCAGCAGTGAAATCCGGGGTAGGAACACTGAAGCTTTCTTT,CASSEIRGRNTEAFF
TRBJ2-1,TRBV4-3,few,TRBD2,TGCGCCAGCAGCCAAGAAAGGAGCGGGAGGGGGAATGAGCAGTTCTTC,CASSQERSGRGNEQFF
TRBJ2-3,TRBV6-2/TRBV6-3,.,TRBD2,TGTGCCAGCAGTCAAGGGACTAGCGGGAGGAGGGATACGCAGTATTTT,CASSQGTSGRRDTQYF
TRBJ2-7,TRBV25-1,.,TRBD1,TGTGCCAGCAGTGAATACATGGGACAGGGGAAGCAGTACTTC,CASSEYMGQGKQYF